This T cell receptor (beta chain) originates from a study of T cell responses to AZD1222 COVID-19 vaccine. Study context: Analysis merged second doses at about 4 or about 12 weeks. Whole-study findings and limits: Females made up more of the donors, who were largely white British, and clonal diversity may have come out too low.

This CDR3 comprises 15 residues. The V and J ends lost 4 bases and 3 bases, in that order; junction bases with no gene match: 7. Germline V lookup: CDR1 SGHTA, CDR2 FQGNSA. Libraries were prepared by immunoSEQ multiplex PCR; TCRdb keeps only in-frame clonotypes and omits some of them. The data show 150,000 to 170,000 clones, with under 95% seen just once and approximately 17% held by the top ten. With respect to this clone: Antigen unknown.

The chain carries TRBV7-2 and TRBJ1-2; 8 positions match TRBD1. The input for sequencing was peripheral blood, taken on day 0 of AZD1222 vaccination. This receptor was identified in an adult in good health. The CDR3 DNA reads TGTGCCAGCAGCTCCACAGGGGGGAATTACTATGGCTACACCTTC. It yields the protein CASSSTGGNYYGYTF.